This is a list of T cell receptor beta chains from one sample in a study of human T cells and chemical hapten exposure. Via MiXCR, TCRdb re-called the RACE reads, giving one row per CDR3 protein. The sample comprises some 79,000 distinct CDR3 sequences, roughly 7.2% of which are singletons, and less than 2% rests with the top ten. Here the sequenced sample was whole blood, taken in connection with sensitization to the hapten diphenylcyclopropenone (DPC). The receptors stem from a woman aged 25 to 39 with alopecia areata. Some clones in this sample may be carry-over from other donors' samples. Each CDR3 is given with its conserved first and last residue. A D gene is named only where the DNA matches it firmly. Clone size is not always given. Where it is, it says once, few, many or a class for expanded clones.

CDR3nt | CDR3aa | d_gene | j_gene | abundance | v_gene
TGTGCCAGCAGTGAGCTAGCGGGGGGGCGGGATACGCAGTATTTT | CASSELAGGRDTQYF | TRBD2 | TRBJ2-3 | many | TRBV6-1
TGTGCCAGCAGCCGGAGTGTAGCAATGGATCTAAAAATGCGCACAGATACGCAGTATTTT | CASSRSVAMDLKMRTDTQYF | - | TRBJ2-3 | few | TRBV4-2
TGCAGCGTTGAAGCGTGGACTAGCGGGGGGGCGACAGATACGCAGTATTTT | CSVEAWTSGGATDTQYF | TRBD2 | TRBJ2-3 | many | TRBV29-1
TGTGCCAGTAGGTTCCCCGGGGGCCTAATGAATGAGCAGTTCTTC | CASRFPGGLMNEQFF | - | TRBJ2-1 | many | TRBV19
TGTGCCAGCAGCTTTTCGGGGAACGCTGAAGCTTTCTTT | CASSFSGNAEAFF | - | TRBJ1-1 | many | TRBV7-2
TGTGCCAGCAGCTTAGTGGTCAGGGGGGACGCTTTCTTT | CASSLVVRGDAFF | TRBD1 | TRBJ1-1 | many | TRBV7-9
TGTGCCAGCAGCGTAGTAGGGGGATACAATGAGCAGTTCTTC | CASSVVGGYNEQFF | - | TRBJ2-1 | many | TRBV9
TGTGCCTGGAGTCCTCTTCAGGGGTACACTGAAGCTTTCTTT | CAWSPLQGYTEAFF | - | TRBJ1-1 | few | TRBV30
TGCAGTGCTATTTTAGGGGTCTCCAACACTGAAGCTTTCTTT | CSAILGVSNTEAFF | - | TRBJ1-1 | - | TRBV20-1
TGCGCCAGCAGCTACAGGACTAGCGCCAGCACAGATACGCAGTATTTT | CASSYRTSASTDTQYF | TRBD2 | TRBJ2-3 | many | TRBV5-1
TGTGCCAGCAGCTCCCGGGACAGGGGTGGCAACACTGAAGCTTTCTTT | CASSSRDRGGNTEAFF | TRBD1 | TRBJ1-1 | few | TRBV7-8
TGTGCCAGCAGTCTGTCTCCGGGACTCGGGAGGAACACTGAAGCTTTCTTT | CASSLSPGLGRNTEAFF | - | TRBJ1-1 | - | TRBV12-3/TRBV12-4
TGTGCCAGCAGTCCAGGACAGGGTGGGGAAAAACTGTTTTTT | CASSPGQGGEKLFF | TRBD1 | TRBJ1-4 | - | TRBV12-3/TRBV12-4
TGCGCCAGCAGCTTGGAGGCCCTGACGACCCTCCACTTT | CASSLEALTTLHF | - | TRBJ1-6 | many | TRBV5-1
TGCAGCGTTGCGGGGGAGGTCTACGAGCAGTACTTC | CSVAGEVYEQYF | - | TRBJ2-7 | many | TRBV29-1
TGTGCCTGGAGTGGTAAAGGGTCGGCTGAAGCTTTCTTT | CAWSGKGSAEAFF | - | TRBJ1-1 | few | TRBV30
TGTGCCAGTGACCGAACCGGGACAGGCAGCTACGAGCAGTACTTC | CASDRTGTGSYEQYF | TRBD1 | TRBJ2-7 | many | TRBV5-5
TGTGCCAGCGAGCGACAGATTTCTGGGGATCAGCCCCAGCATTTT | CASERQISGDQPQHF | - | TRBJ1-5 | few | TRBV6-6
TGCAGCGTGAAGACAGGGAGTGAGCAGTTCTTC | CSVKTGSEQFF | TRBD1 | TRBJ2-1 | many | TRBV29-1
TGTGCCAGCAGTATGAGACGGGTTTCCTACGAGCAGTACTTC | CASSMRRVSYEQYF | - | TRBJ2-7 | many | TRBV27
TGTGCCAGCAGCCAATCTGGAATTTATAATTCACCCCTCCACTTT | CASSQSGIYNSPLHF | - | TRBJ1-6 | few | TRBV3-1
TGTGCCAGCAGCTTGGCGCGGGGGCCGGCTGGGGAAGCTTTCTTT | CASSLARGPAGEAFF | - | TRBJ1-1 | many | TRBV5-4
TGCAGTGCTAGAGCGGGCAGGGCTTCTGCTCCAGCTTTCTTT | CSARAGRASAPAFF | - | TRBJ1-1 | many | TRBV20-1
TGTGCCAGCAGCTATGGGGGACAGACCACAGATACGCAGTATTTT | CASSYGGQTTDTQYF | TRBD1 | TRBJ2-3 | few | TRBV7-8
TGTGCCTGTCACCGACTAGCGGGGGGAGCTTTGGAGACCGGGGAGCTGTTTTTT | CACHRLAGGALETGELFF | TRBD2 | TRBJ2-2 | many | TRBV30
TGTGCCAGCAGCCCCGGGACCGGAAATTCACCCCTCCACTTT | CASSPGTGNSPLHF | - | TRBJ1-6 | many | TRBV2
TGCGCCAGCAGCTTGGCGGGGCCGCAAGAGACCCAGTACTTC | CASSLAGPQETQYF | - | TRBJ2-5 | many | TRBV5-1
TGCAGTGCTTCGGGGGAGGCTAATGAAAAACTGTTTTTT | CSASGEANEKLFF | - | TRBJ1-4 | many | TRBV20-1
TGTGCCAGCAGCGGGACTACCTATAACACCGGGGAGCTGTTTTTT | CASSGTTYNTGELFF | TRBD2 | TRBJ2-2 | many | TRBV7-3
TGTGCCAGCAGAACCCTAGCGGGGGGGTTCTATGAGCAGTTCTTC | CASRTLAGGFYEQFF | TRBD2 | TRBJ2-1 | few | TRBV6-5
TGTGCCAGCAGCGGCGTGGGGGGGTTTGGCACAGATACGCAGTATTTT | CASSGVGGFGTDTQYF | TRBD2 | TRBJ2-3 | - | TRBV9
TGTGCCAGCTCCCGACAGTATAATTCACCCCTCCACTTT | CASSRQYNSPLHF | - | TRBJ1-6 | many | TRBV7-2
TGTGCCTGGAGCTCTCCTAGGACAGGGAACACTGAAGCTTTCTTT | CAWSSPRTGNTEAFF | TRBD1 | TRBJ1-1 | few | TRBV30
TGTGCCAGCAGCTCGGGACTAGCGGGGGGGCAGAGACGGGACCAGTACTTC | CASSSGLAGGQRRDQYF | TRBD2 | TRBJ2-5 | - | TRBV9
TGCAGTGCTATCGAAACAGTCCGTAGGTCTGAAGCTTTCTTT | CSAIETVRRSEAFF | - | TRBJ1-1 | - | TRBV20-1
TGCAGTGCTAGGTCACGGAGAGAAGAAAAACTGTTTTTT | CSARSRREEKLFF | - | TRBJ1-4 | few | TRBV20-1
TGTGCCAGCAACACTGGGACAGTCTCCTACGAGCAGTACTTC | CASNTGTVSYEQYF | TRBD1 | TRBJ2-7 | many | TRBV11-2
TGTGCCTGGAGGTCTAGCGCCCTCTCCTACGAGCAGTACTTC | CAWRSSALSYEQYF | - | TRBJ2-7 | many | TRBV30
TGTGCCAGTAGTATAGGACATCTAGGGGATCAGCCCCAGCATTTT | CASSIGHLGDQPQHF | - | TRBJ1-5 | - | TRBV19
TGTGCCAGCAGCGTAAGGGGGCGCCCGGGCAATCAGCCCCAGCATTTT | CASSVRGRPGNQPQHF | TRBD1 | TRBJ1-5 | many | TRBV5-6
TGTGCCAGCAGCCAATCGGACAGCACAGATACGCAGTATTTT | CASSQSDSTDTQYF | - | TRBJ2-3 | many | TRBV16